This T cell receptor (beta chain) was obtained from a study of T cell responses to AZD1222 COVID-19 vaccine. Broader study findings: Clonal diversity may have been underestimated in mostly white British donors.

V gave up 2 bases and J gave up 6 bases, with 9 bases separating them. The CDR3 consists of 13 residues. Germline values: CDR1 SGHRS, CDR2 YFSETQ. Concerning this clone: Antigen: not known.

TCRdb's table, derived via immunoSEQ multiplex PCR, lists solely in-frame clones and lacks some. Here the sample spans some 96,000 clones, less than 90% being singletons. This sequence originates from an adult in good health. J is TRBJ1-5 and V is TRBV5-1; D is possibly TRBD1 (6 bases). This sample comprised peripheral blood, obtained on day 0 of AZD1222 vaccination. The CDR3 reads CASSLARGQPQHF. Here the CDR3 DNA reads TGCGCCAGCAGCTTAGCCAGGGGTCAGCCCCAGCATTTT.